This T cell receptor (beta chain) was sequenced in a study of resident and recirculating memory T cells in vitiligo. Study as a whole: Each patient gave two lesional and two nonlesional epidermal shave biopsies, plus PBMCs. Notes on the study in general: Sequences differed between biopsy sites and patients, suggesting private specificity. No single dominant TCR clone appeared; lesion clonality varied.

Stable patients also lacked confetti depigmentation, a sign of active vitiligo. Concerning this clone: The antigen is not known.

Sequenced by immunoSEQ multiplex PCR; TCRdb stores in-frame clones only, minus some. Here the sample spans roughly 76,000 clones, 91% being singletons. This CDR3 is built from 18 residues. Sequenced input: blood. This sequence was found in a male donor with vitiligo. The chain recombines TRBV21-1 with TRBJ2-6; TRBD1, as called in the table, went unchecked against the DNA. TRBV21-1 counts as a pseudogene. CDR3 DNA sequence: TGTGCCAGCAGCAAACGGCCGGGACACTGGTCTGGGGCCAACGTCCTGACTTTC. As protein: CASSKRPGHWSGANVLTF.